Sequencing of this TCR beta chain was carried out in a study of metastatic and nonmetastatic thyroid tumors. Germline V gives CDR1 LNHDA, CDR2 SQIVND (reference sequence). Trimming shortened V by 3 bases and J by 2 bases, and 8 bases separated the two germline ends. The CDR3 totals 14 residues. This clone is medium-sized within its sample. There were no patients who had received any treatment before thyroid surgery. In the study's own analysis: For papillary thyroid cancer, a distant-metastasis classifier was constructed from CDR3 differences observed across clinicopathological groups. TCRdb used MiXCR to call clones anew from the PCR reads. The V and J calls were determined by TCRdb, not by the authors. The sample lists about 13,000 clones; roughly 29% were seen once.

This TCR was sampled from a female donor with papillary thyroid cancer or a benign thyroid nodule (not recorded which). Some clones in this sample may be carry-over from other donors' samples. Input material: tumor tissue. J is TRBJ2-4 and V is TRBV19; tentatively, D is TRBD1 or TRBD2 (5 bases each). CDR3 amino acids: CASSIRDPKNIQYF. The CDR3 DNA sequence: TGTGCCAGTAGTATCCGGGACCCCAAAAACATTCAGTACTTC. Filled out from reference TRBV19 and TRBJ2-4, the complete variable domain reads DGGITQSPKYLFRKEGQNVTLSCEQNLNHDAMYWYRQDPGQGLRLIYYSQIVNDFQKGDIAEGYSVSREKKESFPLTVTSAQKNPTAFYLCASSIRDPKNIQYFGAGTRLSVL.